A single sample gave rise to the 20 T cell receptor beta chains below, sequenced in a study of graft-versus-host responses after intestinal transplantation. Their recognized antigens are unknown. Profiled with immunoSEQ multiplex PCR; TCRdb holds only in-frame clones, not every one. The table lists tens of thousands of clones, about 92% of them singletons, with about 2% in the top ten. Material: unstimulated CD8+ T cells sorted from spleen or lymph node cells, obtained before intestinal transplant. The receptors were gathered from a human donor who received an intestinal transplant.

The CDR3 here is CASSLEQGLSRETQYF. In DNA form, the CDR3 reads TGCGCCAGCAGCTTGGAGCAGGGCCTGTCACGCGAGACCCAGTACTTC. This chain connects TRBV5-1 to TRBJ2-5, with a weak D call TRBD1 (5 bases). This CDR3 is 16 amino acids long. V was pared by 0 bases and J by 5 bases, with 17 bases between. Germline assignment: CDR1 SGHRS and CDR2 YFSETQ.

CDR3 protein: CASSHLTGGSYNEQFF. CDR3 in DNA: TGTGCCAGCAGCCACCTCACCGGGGGCTCCTACAATGAGCAGTTCTTC. V gene TRBV7-9 combines with J gene TRBJ2-1; D perhaps matches TRBD2 (6 bases). V shed 5 bases and J shed 0 bases, with 14 bases lying between them. Germline V lookup: CDR1 SEHNR, CDR2 FQNEAQ (reference sequence). There are 16 residues in the CDR3.

This clone showed up just once. The gene calls are TRBV4-3 and TRBJ2-3; 12 bases align to TRBD2. The germline CDR1 and CDR2 sequences are LGHNA and YSLEER. The CDR3 contains 17 residues. Trimming took 0 bases from V and 3 from J; bases not matched to a gene: 4. The CDR3 nucleotides are TGCGCCAGCAGCCAAGATCTAGCGGGGGGGCCAACAGATACGCAGTATTTT. It codes for CASSQDLAGGPTDTQYF.

J is TRBJ1-4 and V is TRBV7-9; TRBD1 aligns across 8 bases. Germline V gives CDR1 SEHNR, CDR2 FQNEAQ (reference sequence). With 7 bases clipped from V and 5 bases from J, the junction kept 6 bases outside the gene matches. The CDR3 contains 14 residues. CDR3 DNA: TGTGCCAGCACCAGGACAGGGATCAATGAAAAACTGTTTTTT. This translates into CASTRTGINEKLFF.

V is TRBV7-9 and J is TRBJ2-5; 9 nucleotides line up with TRBD2. The last part of the DNA fits TRBJ2-7 better; the J call may be wrong. This CDR3 is 15 amino acids long. Germline CDR1 reads SEHNR; CDR2 reads FQNEAQ (reference sequence). The CDR3 spells CASSLSRGGTYEQYF. The CDR3, as DNA: TGTGCCAGCAGCTTATCGCGGGGGGGGACCTACGAGCAGTACTTC.

The chain couples TRBV7-6 to TRBJ2-2, with D perhaps matching TRBD2 (5 bases). The CDR3 has 15 residues. The germline gives CDR1 SGHVS, CDR2 FNYEAQ. V lost 0 bases, J lost 7 bases, and 12 bases lay in between. CDR3 sequence (DNA): TGTGCCAGCAGCTTAGCCCCCGGTGCGGGCGGGGAGCTGTTTTTT. Translated, it gives CASSLAPGAGGELFF.

This clone was seen just once. This chain links TRBV18 with TRBJ2-3; D is perhaps TRBD1 (6 bases). This CDR3 region has 17 residues. The V gene's germline CDR1 is KGHSH and CDR2 LQKENI. The V end lost 2 bases, the J end lost 6 bases, and 21 bases lay between the germline ends. CDR3 in amino acids: CASSPGTSMLRRDTQYF. CDR3 nucleotide sequence: TGTGCCAGCTCACCAGGGACATCAATGCTACGCCGGGATACGCAGTATTTT.

J is TRBJ1-1 and V is TRBV29-1; 10 nucleotides line up with TRBD1. Germline V gene sequence: CDR1 SQVTM, CDR2 ANQGSEA. This CDR3 is 16 amino acids long. J gave up 0 bases and V 6 bases, and 10 bases lay outside the gene matches. The CDR3 DNA follows: TGCAGCGTCCCCCCCGGGACAGGGGTCATGAACACTGAAGCTTTCTTT. Amino acid sequence: CSVPPGTGVMNTEAFF.

J is TRBJ2-1 and V is TRBV7-2, with D maybe TRBD1 (6 bases). V lost 5 bases and J 4 bases, leaving 18 bases between the germline ends. Germline values: CDR1 SGHTA, CDR2 FQGNSA. The CDR3 has 16 amino acids. The CDR3 loop is CASSVVRGLPYNEQFF. The CDR3 coding sequence is TGTGCCAGCAGCGTCGTCAGGGGATTACCTTACAATGAGCAGTTCTTC.

Points on this clone: Different DNA sequences within this sample yield the same CDR3. V and J are TRBV9 and TRBJ2-3; 7 bases are shared with TRBD1. V shed 4 bases and J 6 bases; nucleotides not matched to a gene: 14. The CDR3 totals 16 residues. Germline V CDR1 and CDR2: SGDLS, YYNGEE. Here the CDR3 DNA reads TGTGCCAGCAGCAAGAGTAACAGGGGATTGTTGGATACGCAGTATTTT. Its translation is CASSKSNRGLLDTQYF.

V is TRBV5-6 and J is TRBJ2-7; tentatively, D is TRBD1 (6 bases). The V gene lost 4 bases and the J gene lost 2 bases, with 10 bases spanning the gap. This CDR3 is 13 amino acids long. Germline V CDR1 and CDR2: SGHDT, YYEEEE. DNA of the CDR3: TGTGCCAGCAGCATCGACAGGACCTACGAGCAGTACTTC. It yields the protein CASSIDRTYEQYF. Combining the CDR3 with reference TRBV5-6 and TRBJ2-7 gives the whole variable domain DAGVTQSPTHLIKTRGQQVTLRCSPKSGHDTVSWYQQALGQGPQFIFQYYEEEERQRGNFPDRFSGHQFPNYSSELNVNALLLGDSALYLCASSIDRTYEQYFGPGTRLTVT.

The chain joins TRBV29-1 to TRBJ2-7; 10 bases are shared with TRBD1. Germline values: CDR1 SQVTM, CDR2 ANQGSEA. The CDR3 covers 12 residues. V dropped 5 bases and J dropped 3; count of bases not matched to a gene: 1. The CDR3 coding sequence is TGCAGCGTTCGGGACAGGGGCTACGAGCAGTACTTC. It yields the protein CSVRDRGYEQYF.

The chain is built from TRBV9 and TRBJ1-1; D gene unclear. Trimming took off 0 bases at V and 5 bases at J, with 11 bases between the two ends. Per germline, CDR1 SGDLS and CDR2 YYNGEE. The CDR3 extends over 14 amino acids. CDR3 nucleotide sequence: TGTGCCAGCAGCGTAGCCGTCGGTAGAACTGAAGCTTTCTTT. Its translation is CASSVAVGRTEAFF.

This chain connects TRBV7-8 to TRBJ2-3; TRBD2 aligns across 10 bases. The germline V gene has CDR1 SGHVS and CDR2 FQNEAQ. The CDR3 covers 14 residues. V trimming: 5 bases; J trimming: 6 bases; junction bases outside the gene matches: 5. CDR3 in amino acids: CASSHLGLADTQYF. DNA for the CDR3: TGTGCCAGCAGCCACCTGGGACTAGCGGATACGCAGTATTTT.

The chain is built from TRBV7-2 and TRBJ2-3; TRBD2 matches 11 bases. This CDR3 contains 16 residues. V lost 5 bases to trimming and J lost 2 bases; unmatched junction nucleotides: 6. Looked up from germline, CDR1 is SGHTA and CDR2 is FQGNSA. The CDR3 spells CASSMGLAADTDTQYF. In DNA, the CDR3 is TGTGCCAGCAGCATGGGACTAGCGGCAGACACAGATACGCAGTATTTT.

The chain links TRBV27 to TRBJ2-2; 8 bases are a match to TRBD1. The CDR3 is 15 residues long. The trim removed 5 bases at V and 1 base at J, leaving 3 bases unmatched. Germline-derived CDR1 and CDR2 are MNHEY and SMNVEV (reference sequence). Here the CDR3 DNA reads TGTGCCAGCAGTGGAGGGACAGGGAACACCGGGGAGCTGTTTTTT. Amino acids: CASSGGTGNTGELFF.

The CDR3 DNA follows: TGTGCCAGCAGTCCGGGACTTTCCGAAGAGACCCAGTACTTC. It translates to CASSPGLSEETQYF. The rearrangement uses TRBV2 and TRBJ2-5; D may be TRBD2 (6 bases). This CDR3 has 14 amino acids. Trimming shortened V by 5 bases and J by 3 bases, and 13 bases separated the two germline ends. In germline, CDR1 is SNHLY, CDR2 FYNNEI.

The chain employs TRBV25-1 and TRBJ1-1; D gene unclear. The V gene's germline CDR1 is MGHDK and CDR2 SYGVNS. Between the trimmed V and J ends, which lost 3 bases and 4 bases, there was a span of 9 bases. The CDR3 covers 13 residues. The CDR3 spells CASSDSGSTEAFF. In nucleotides, the CDR3 is TGTGCCAGCAGTGATTCTGGGAGCACTGAAGCTTTCTTT. The full variable domain, with the rest looked up from reference TRBV25-1 and TRBJ1-1, is EADIYQTPRYLVIGTGKKITLECSQTMGHDKMYWYQQDPGMELHLIHYSYGVNSTEKGDLSSESTVSRIRTEHFPLTLESARPSHTSQYLCASSDSGSTEAFFGQGTRLTVV.

This rearrangement joins TRBV7-9 to TRBJ2-2; 9 positions match TRBD1. Germline loops: CDR1 SEHNR, CDR2 FQNEAQ (reference sequence). This CDR3 comprises 18 residues. Trimming cost V 5 bases and J 4 bases; bases outside gene matches: 14. The CDR3 spells CASSTDRGVRVTTGELFF. The CDR3 DNA reads as TGTGCCAGCAGCACGGACAGGGGCGTCCGCGTAACCACCGGGGAGCTGTTTTTT. Looking up the rest from reference TRBV7-9 and TRBJ2-2 gives the full variable domain: DTGVSQNPRHKITKRGQNVTFRCDPISEHNRLYWYRQTLGQGPEFLTYFQNEAQLEKSRLLSDRFSAERPKGSFSTLEIQRTEQGDSAMYLCASSTDRGVRVTTGELFFGEGSRLTVL.

V and J are TRBV21-1 and TRBJ2-5; TRBD2 is the table's D call and was not checked against the DNA. TRBV21-1 counts as a pseudogene. The CDR3 consists of 17 residues. The CDR3 DNA reads as TGTGCCAGCAGCCCCCTCGAGGGGGGGGCCCCGCAAGAGACCCAGTACTTC. It encodes CASSPLEGGAPQETQYF.